This TCR beta chain was profiled in a study of blood T cell repertoires in COVID-19. Study overall: Acute-phase and convalescent COVID-19 samples originated in the United States, Italy and Spain. The cDNA or gDNA used as material had been derived from T cells, B-cell-depleted T cells, or PBMCs.

The length of the CDR3 is 12 residues. V lost 0 bases to trimming and J lost 5 bases, with 7 bases between them. The germline V gene encodes CDR1 GTSNPN and CDR2 SVGIG (reference sequence). In terms of age and location, participants ranged from about 18 to 95 years and lived in roughly 22 US areas. Which cohort a participant joined came from the clinical history participants gave. Data came from immunoSEQ multiplex PCR; TCRdb stores just in-frame clones and leaves some out. The sample holds roughly 290,000 clones; 89% are singletons and the top ten take 1.7%. The chain is built from TRBV30 and TRBJ1-2; a weak D match, TRBD1 (6 bases). Sequences were obtained from PBMCs or T cells enriched from blood (not recorded which). This TCR was recovered from a woman aged 40 to 50 who had recovered from COVID-19. CDR3 DNA sequence: TGTGCCTGGAGTGTCAGGGGATATGGCTACACCTTC. It codes for CAWSVRGYGYTF. Complete variable domain (other parts from reference TRBV30 and TRBJ1-2): SQTIHQWPATLVQPVGSPLSLECTVEGTSNPNLYWYRQAAGRGLQLLFYSVGIGQISSEVPQNLSASRPQDRQFILSSKKLLLSDSGFYLCAWSVRGYGYTFGSGTRLTVV.